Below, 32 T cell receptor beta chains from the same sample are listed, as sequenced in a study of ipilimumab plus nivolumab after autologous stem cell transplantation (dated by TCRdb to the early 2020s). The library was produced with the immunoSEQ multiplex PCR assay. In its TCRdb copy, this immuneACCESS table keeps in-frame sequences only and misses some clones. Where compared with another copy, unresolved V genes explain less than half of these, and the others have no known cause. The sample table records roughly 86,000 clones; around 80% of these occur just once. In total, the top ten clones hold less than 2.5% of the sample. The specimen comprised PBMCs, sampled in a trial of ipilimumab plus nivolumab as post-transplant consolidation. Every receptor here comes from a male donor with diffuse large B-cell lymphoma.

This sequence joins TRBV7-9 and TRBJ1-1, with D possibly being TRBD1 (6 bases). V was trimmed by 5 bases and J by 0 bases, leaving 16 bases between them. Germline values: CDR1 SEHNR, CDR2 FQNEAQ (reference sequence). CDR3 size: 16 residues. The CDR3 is CASSAGAGALNTEAFF. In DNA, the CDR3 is TGTGCCAGCAGCGCAGGGGCAGGGGCGTTGAACACTGAAGCTTTCTTT.

The CDR3 loop reads CASSLNYNEQFF. The CDR3 DNA sequence: TGTGCCAGCAGCTTAAACTACAATGAGCAGTTCTTC. This chain connects TRBV7-9 to TRBJ2-1, with D uncertain. The CDR3 spans 12 residues. Per germline, CDR1 SEHNR and CDR2 FQNEAQ (reference sequence). Between the trimmed V and J ends, which lost 2 bases and 3 bases, there was a span of 2 bases.

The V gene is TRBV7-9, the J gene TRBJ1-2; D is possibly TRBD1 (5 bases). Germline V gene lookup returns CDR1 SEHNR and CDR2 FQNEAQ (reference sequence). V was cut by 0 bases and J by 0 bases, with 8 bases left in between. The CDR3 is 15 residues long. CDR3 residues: CASSLAQTANYGYTF. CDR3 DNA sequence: TGTGCCAGCAGCTTAGCTCAGACAGCTAACTATGGCTACACCTTC.

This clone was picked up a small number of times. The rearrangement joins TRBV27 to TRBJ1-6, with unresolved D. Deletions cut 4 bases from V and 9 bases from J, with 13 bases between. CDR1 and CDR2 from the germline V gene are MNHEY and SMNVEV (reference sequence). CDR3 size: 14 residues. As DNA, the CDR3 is TGTGCCAGCAGTTATAGGGAGGGCACTTCACCCCTCCACTTT. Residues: CASSYREGTSPLHF.

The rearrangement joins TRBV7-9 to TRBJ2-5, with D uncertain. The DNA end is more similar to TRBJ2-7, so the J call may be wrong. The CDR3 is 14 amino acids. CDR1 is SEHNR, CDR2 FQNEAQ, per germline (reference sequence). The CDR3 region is CASSLGFNVYEQYF. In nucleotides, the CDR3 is TGTGCCAGCAGCTTAGGATTTAATGTGTACGAGCAGTACTTC.

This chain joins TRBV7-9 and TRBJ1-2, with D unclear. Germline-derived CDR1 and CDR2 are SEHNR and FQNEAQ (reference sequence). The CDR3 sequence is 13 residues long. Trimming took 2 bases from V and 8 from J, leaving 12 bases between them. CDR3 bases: TGTGCCAGCAGCTTACTCTCGGTTCGAGGCTACACCTTC. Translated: CASSLLSVRGYTF.

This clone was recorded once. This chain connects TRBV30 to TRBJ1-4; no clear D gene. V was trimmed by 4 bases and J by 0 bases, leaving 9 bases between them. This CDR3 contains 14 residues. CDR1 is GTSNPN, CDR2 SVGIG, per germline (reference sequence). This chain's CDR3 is CAWNFRATNEKLFF. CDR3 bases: TGTGCCTGGAATTTTAGAGCAACTAATGAAAAACTGTTTTTT.

CDR3 in amino acids: CATYGDSQETQYF. The CDR3 DNA reads as TGTGCCACCTATGGGGACAGTCAAGAGACCCAGTACTTC. The chain employs TRBV28 and TRBJ2-5, with 7 nucleotides matching TRBD1. There are 13 residues in the CDR3. Germline CDR1 is MDHEN and CDR2 is SYDVKM. Losses at the gene ends were 10 bases for V and 2 bases for J; bases not matched to a gene: 7.

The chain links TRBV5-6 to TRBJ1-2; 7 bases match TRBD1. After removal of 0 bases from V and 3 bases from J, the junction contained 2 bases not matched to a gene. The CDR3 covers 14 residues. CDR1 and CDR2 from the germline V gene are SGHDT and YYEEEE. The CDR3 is CASSLGGGDYGYTF. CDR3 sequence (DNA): TGTGCCAGCAGCTTGGGAGGGGGCGACTATGGCTACACCTTC.

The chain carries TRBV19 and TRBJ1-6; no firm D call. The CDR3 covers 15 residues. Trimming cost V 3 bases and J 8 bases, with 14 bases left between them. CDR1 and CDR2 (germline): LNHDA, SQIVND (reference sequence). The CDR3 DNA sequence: TGTGCCAGTAGTATCAGTCCGCAGATTGATTCACCCCTCCACTTT. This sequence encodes CASSISPQIDSPLHF.

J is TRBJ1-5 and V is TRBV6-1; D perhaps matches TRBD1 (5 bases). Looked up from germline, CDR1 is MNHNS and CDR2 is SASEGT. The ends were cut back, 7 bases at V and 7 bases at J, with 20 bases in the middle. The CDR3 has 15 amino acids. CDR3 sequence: CASTRHRGGDQPQHF. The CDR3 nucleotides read TGTGCCAGCACGCGACACCGGGGGGGGGACCAGCCCCAGCATTTT.

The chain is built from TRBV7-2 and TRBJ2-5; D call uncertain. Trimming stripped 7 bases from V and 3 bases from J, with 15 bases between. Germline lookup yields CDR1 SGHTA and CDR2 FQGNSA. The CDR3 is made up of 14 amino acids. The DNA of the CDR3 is TGTGCCAGCACCCGCGGCGACTTGAAAGAGACCCAGTACTTC. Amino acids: CASTRGDLKETQYF.

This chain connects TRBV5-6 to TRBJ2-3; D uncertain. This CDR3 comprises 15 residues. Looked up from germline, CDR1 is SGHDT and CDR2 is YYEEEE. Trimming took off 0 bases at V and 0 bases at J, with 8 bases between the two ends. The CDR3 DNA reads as TGTGCCAGCAGCTTGGGCAGTCTCAGCACAGATACGCAGTATTTT. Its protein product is CASSLGSLSTDTQYF.

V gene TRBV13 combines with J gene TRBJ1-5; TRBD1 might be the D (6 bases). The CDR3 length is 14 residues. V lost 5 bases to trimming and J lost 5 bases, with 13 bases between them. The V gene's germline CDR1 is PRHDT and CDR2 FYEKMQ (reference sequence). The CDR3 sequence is CASSRGQTDQPQHF. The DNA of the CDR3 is TGTGCCAGCAGCCGCGGACAGACTGATCAGCCCCAGCATTTT.

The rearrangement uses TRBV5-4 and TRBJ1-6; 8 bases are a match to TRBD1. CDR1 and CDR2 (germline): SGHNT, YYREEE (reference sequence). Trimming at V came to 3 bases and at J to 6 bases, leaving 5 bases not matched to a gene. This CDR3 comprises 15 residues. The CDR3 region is CASSSRTGSNSPLHF. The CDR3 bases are TGTGCCAGCAGCTCCCGGACAGGGTCTAATTCACCCCTCCACTTT.

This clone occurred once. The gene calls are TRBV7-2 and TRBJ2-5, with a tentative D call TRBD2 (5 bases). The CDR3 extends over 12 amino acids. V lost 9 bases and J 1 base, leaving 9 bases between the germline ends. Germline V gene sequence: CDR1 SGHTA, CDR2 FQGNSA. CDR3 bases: TGTGCCAGGGGGAGCACCCAAGAGACCCAGTACTTC. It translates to CARGSTQETQYF.

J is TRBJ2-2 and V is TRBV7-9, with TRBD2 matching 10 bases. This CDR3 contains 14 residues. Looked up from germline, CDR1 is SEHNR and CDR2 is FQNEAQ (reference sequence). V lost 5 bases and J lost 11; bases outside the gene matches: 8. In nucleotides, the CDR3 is TGTGCCAGCAGCCTCGGACTAGCGGTCCGTGAGCTGTTTTTT. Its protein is CASSLGLAVRELFF.

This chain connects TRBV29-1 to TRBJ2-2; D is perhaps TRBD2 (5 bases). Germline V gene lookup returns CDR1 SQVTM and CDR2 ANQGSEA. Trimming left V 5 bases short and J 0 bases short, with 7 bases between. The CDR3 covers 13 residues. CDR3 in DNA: TGCAGCGTTCGAGGGACGAACACCGGGGAGCTGTTTTTT. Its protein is CSVRGTNTGELFF.

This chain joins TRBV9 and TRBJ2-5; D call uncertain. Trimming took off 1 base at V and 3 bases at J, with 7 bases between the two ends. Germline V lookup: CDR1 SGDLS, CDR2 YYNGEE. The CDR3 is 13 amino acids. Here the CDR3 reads CASSVSPEETQYF. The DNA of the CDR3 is TGTGCCAGCAGCGTAAGCCCCGAAGAGACCCAGTACTTC.

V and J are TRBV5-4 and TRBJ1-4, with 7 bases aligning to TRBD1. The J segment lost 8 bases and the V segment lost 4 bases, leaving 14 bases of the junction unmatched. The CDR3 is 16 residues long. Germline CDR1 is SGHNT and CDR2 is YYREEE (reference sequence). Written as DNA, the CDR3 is TGTGCCAGCAGCCTCACCGGGGGGACAGAAGAAGAAAAACTGTTTTTT. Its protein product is CASSLTGGTEEEKLFF.

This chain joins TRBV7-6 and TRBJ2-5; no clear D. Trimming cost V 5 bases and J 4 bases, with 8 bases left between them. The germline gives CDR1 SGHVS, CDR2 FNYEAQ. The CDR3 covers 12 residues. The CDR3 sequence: CASSRIGETQYF. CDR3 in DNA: TGTGCCAGCAGCCGTATCGGAGAGACCCAGTACTTC.

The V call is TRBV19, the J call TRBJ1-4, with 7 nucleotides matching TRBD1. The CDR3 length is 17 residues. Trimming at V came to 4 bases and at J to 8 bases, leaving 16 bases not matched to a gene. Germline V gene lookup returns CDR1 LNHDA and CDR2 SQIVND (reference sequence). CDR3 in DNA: TGTGCCAGTAGTACCCTCTCCCTGACAGGGAGGTACGAAAAACTGTTTTTT. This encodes CASSTLSLTGRYEKLFF.

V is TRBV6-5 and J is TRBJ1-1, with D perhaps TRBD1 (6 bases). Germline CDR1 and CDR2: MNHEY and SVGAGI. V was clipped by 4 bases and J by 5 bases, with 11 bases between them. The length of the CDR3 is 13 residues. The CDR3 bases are TGTGCCAGCAGTTCAACAGGGAGGACTGAAGCTTTCTTT. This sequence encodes CASSSTGRTEAFF.

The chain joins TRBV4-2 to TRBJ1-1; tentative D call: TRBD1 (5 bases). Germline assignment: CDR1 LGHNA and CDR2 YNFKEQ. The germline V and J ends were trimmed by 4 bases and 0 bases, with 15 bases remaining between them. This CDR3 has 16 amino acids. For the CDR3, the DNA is TGTGCCAGCAGCCTACCTTCTGGCAGGGTGAACACTGAAGCTTTCTTT. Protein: CASSLPSGRVNTEAFF.

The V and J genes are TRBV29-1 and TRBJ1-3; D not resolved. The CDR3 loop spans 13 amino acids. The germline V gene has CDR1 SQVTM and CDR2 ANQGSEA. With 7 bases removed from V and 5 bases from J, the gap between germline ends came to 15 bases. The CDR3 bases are TGCAGCGCCGCCGGGATAGAGAGAAACACCATATATTTT. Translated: CSAAGIERNTIYF.

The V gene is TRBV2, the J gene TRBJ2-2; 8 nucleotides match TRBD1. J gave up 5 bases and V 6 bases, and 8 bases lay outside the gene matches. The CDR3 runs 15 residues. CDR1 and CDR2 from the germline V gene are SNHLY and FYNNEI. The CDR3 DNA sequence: TGTGCCAGCAGCCCACAGGGGGTGGGAACCGGGGAGCTGTTTTTT. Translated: CASSPQGVGTGELFF.

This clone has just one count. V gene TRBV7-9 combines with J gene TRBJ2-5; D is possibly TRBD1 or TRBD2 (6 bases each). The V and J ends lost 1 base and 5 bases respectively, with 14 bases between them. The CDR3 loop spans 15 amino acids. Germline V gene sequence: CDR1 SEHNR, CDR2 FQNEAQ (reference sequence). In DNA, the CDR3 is TGTGCCAGCAGCTTAGTGCCGGGGGCACCGGAGACCCAGTACTTC. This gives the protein CASSLVPGAPETQYF. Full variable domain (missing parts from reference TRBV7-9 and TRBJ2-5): DTGVSQNPRHKITKRGQNVTFRCDPISEHNRLYWYRQTLGQGPEFLTYFQNEAQLEKSRLLSDRFSAERPKGSFSTLEIQRTEQGDSAMYLCASSLVPGAPETQYFGPGTRLLVL.

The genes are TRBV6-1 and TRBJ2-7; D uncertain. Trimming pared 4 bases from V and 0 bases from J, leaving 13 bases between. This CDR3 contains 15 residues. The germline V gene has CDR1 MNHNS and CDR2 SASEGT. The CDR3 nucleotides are TGTGCCAGCAGTGGCGACTGGGGTTACTCCTACGAGCAGTACTTC. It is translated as CASSGDWGYSYEQYF.

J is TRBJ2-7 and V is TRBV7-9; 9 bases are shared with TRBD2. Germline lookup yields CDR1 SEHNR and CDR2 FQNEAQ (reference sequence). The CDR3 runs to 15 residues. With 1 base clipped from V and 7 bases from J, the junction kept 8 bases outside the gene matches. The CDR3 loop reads CASSLVSGGPGEQYF. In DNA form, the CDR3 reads TGTGCCAGCAGCTTAGTTAGCGGGGGCCCGGGGGAGCAGTACTTC.

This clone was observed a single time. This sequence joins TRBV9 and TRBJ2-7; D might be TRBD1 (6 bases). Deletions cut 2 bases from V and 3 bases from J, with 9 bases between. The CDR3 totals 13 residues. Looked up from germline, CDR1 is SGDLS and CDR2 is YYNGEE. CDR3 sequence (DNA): TGTGCCAGCAGCGTTGGACAGAACTACGAGCAGTACTTC. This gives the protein CASSVGQNYEQYF.

This CDR3 reads CASSEATVGAGELFF. CDR3 nucleotide sequence: TGTGCCAGCAGTGAAGCTACGGTCGGGGCCGGGGAGCTGTTTTTT. J is TRBJ2-2 and V is TRBV6-1, with D possibly matching TRBD2 (5 bases). V lost 0 bases and J lost 6, with 11 bases in between. Germline loops: CDR1 MNHNS, CDR2 SASEGT. CDR3 length: 15 amino acids.

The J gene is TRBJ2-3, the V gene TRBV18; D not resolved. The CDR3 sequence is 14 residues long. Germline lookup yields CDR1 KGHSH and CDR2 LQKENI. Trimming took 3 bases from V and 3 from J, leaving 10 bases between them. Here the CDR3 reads CASSPGPPTDTQYF. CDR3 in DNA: TGTGCCAGCTCACCCGGGCCCCCGACAGATACGCAGTATTTT.